This T cell receptor beta chain was documented in a study of T cell responses to AZD1222 COVID-19 vaccine. CDR1 is SGHRS, CDR2 YFSETQ, per germline. V was pared by 0 bases and J by 4 bases, with 14 bases between. The CDR3 has 16 residues. Notes on this clone: Its antigen remains unknown.

The table came from immunoSEQ multiplex PCR; TCRdb's copy has only in-frame clones and leaves some out. The sample has 130,000 to 150,000 clones; about 90% are singletons. Study findings and constraints: Close to half of spike-specific TCRs reportedly recognize unmutated variant regions.

The V and J genes are TRBV5-1 and TRBJ1-3; D is undetermined. The starting material was peripheral blood, obtained on day 0 of AZD1222 vaccination. The TCR sequence derives from an adult in good health. DNA for the CDR3: TGCGCCAGCAGCTTGGGGGCTGGGCCCGGGGGAAACACCATATATTTT. Amino acids: CASSLGAGPGGNTIYF.